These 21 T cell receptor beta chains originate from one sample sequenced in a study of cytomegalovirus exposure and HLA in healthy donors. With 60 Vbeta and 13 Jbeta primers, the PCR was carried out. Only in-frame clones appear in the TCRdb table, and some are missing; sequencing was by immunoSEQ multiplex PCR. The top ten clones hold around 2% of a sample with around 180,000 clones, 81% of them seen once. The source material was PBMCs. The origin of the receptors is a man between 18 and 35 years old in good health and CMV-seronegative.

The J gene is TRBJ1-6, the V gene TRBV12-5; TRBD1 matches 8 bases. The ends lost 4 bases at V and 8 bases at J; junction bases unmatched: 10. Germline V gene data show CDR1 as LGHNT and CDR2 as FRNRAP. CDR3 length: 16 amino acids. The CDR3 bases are TGTGCTAGTGGTTCCTGGACAGGGTTATTTGATTCACCCCTCCACTTT. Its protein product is CASGSWTGLFDSPLHF.

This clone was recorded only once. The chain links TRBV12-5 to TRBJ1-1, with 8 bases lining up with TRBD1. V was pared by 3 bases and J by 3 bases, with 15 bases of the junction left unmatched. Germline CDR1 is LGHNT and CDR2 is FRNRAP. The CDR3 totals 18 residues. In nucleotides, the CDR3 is TGTGCTAGTGGTTTCGAGGGGGGGGACAGGTCGCATCACACTGAAGCTTTCTTT. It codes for CASGFEGGDRSHHTEAFF.

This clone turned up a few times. The CDR3 nucleotides read TGCAGCGTTCGGGGGTTTGGGTACGAGCAGTACTTC. Translating gives CSVRGFGYEQYF. The V gene is TRBV29-1, the J gene TRBJ2-7; weak D call: TRBD2 (6 bases). Germline-derived CDR1 and CDR2 are SQVTM and ANQGSEA. The ends were cut back, 5 bases at V and 4 bases at J, with 12 bases in the middle. The CDR3 consists of 12 residues.

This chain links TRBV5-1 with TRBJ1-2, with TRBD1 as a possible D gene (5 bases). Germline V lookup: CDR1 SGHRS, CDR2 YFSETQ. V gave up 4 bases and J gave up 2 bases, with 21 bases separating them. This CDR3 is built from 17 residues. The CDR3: CASSQNSKRGRNYGYTF. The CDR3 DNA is TGCGCCAGCAGCCAGAACAGTAAACGGGGGAGGAACTATGGCTACACCTTC.

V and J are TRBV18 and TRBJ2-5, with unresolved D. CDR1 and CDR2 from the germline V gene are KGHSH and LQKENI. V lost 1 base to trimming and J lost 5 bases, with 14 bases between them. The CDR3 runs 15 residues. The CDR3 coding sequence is TGTGCCAGCTCACCACGGGCCGACACCAGGGAGACCCAGTACTTC. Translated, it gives CASSPRADTRETQYF.

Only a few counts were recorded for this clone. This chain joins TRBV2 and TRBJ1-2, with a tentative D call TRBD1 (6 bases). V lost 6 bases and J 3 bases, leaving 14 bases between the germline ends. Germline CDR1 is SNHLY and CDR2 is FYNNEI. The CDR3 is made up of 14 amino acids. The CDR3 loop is CASRINREYYGYTF. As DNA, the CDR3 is TGTGCCAGCAGGATAAACAGGGAGTACTATGGCTACACCTTC.

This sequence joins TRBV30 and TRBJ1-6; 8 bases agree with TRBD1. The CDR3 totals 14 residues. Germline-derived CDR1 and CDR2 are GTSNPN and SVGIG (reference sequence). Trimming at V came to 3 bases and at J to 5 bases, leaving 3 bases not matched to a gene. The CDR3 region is CAWSAGQDNSPLHF. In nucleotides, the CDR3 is TGTGCCTGGAGCGCGGGACAGGATAATTCACCCCTCCACTTT.

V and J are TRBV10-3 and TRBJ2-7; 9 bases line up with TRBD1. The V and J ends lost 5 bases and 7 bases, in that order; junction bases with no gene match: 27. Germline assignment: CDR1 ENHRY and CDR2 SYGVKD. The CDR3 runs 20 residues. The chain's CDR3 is CAISLLPGQGTSRAAAEQYF. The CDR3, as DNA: TGTGCCATCAGTCTTCTTCCGGGACAGGGAACCTCTAGAGCGGCGGCTGAGCAGTACTTC.

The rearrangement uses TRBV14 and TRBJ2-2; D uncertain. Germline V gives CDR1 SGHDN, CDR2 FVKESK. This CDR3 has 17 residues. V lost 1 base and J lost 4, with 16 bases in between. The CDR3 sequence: CASSQGRPVTLTGELFF. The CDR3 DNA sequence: TGTGCCAGCAGCCAAGGCCGCCCGGTGACTCTCACCGGGGAGCTGTTTTTT.

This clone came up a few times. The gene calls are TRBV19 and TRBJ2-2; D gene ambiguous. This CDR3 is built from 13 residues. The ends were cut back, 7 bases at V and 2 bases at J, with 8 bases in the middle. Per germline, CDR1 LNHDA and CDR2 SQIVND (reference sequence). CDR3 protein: CASNTVNTGELFF. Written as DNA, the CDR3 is TGTGCCAGTAACACAGTAAACACCGGGGAGCTGTTTTTT.

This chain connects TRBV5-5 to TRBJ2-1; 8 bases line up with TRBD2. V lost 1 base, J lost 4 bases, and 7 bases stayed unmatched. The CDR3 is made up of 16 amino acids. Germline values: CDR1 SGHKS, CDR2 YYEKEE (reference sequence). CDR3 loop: CASSLRVGRAYNEQFF. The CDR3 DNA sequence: TGTGCCAGCAGCTTGAGGGTCGGGAGGGCTTACAATGAGCAGTTCTTC.

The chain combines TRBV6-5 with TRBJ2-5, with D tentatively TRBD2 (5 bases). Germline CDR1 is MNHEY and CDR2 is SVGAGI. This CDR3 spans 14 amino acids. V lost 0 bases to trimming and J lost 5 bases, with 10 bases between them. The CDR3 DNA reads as TGTGCCAGCAGTTACTCGGACTCCGCGGAGACCCAGTACTTC. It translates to CASSYSDSAETQYF.

Written as DNA, the CDR3 is TGTGCCAGTACTCCAAGTGCGGGACGGCACTATGGCTACACCTTC. Protein product: CASTPSAGRHYGYTF. The J gene is TRBJ1-2, the V gene TRBV19, with D tentatively TRBD1 (5 bases). The CDR3 is 15 residues long. Germline loops: CDR1 LNHDA, CDR2 SQIVND (reference sequence). Trimming pared 7 bases from V and 3 bases from J, leaving 18 bases between. Full variable domain (remainder filled in from reference TRBV19 and TRBJ1-2): DGGITQSPKYLFRKEGQNVTLSCEQNLNHDAMYWYRQDPGQGLRLIYYSQIVNDFQKGDIAEGYSVSREKKESFPLTVTSAQKNPTAFYLCASTPSAGRHYGYTFGSGTRLTVV.

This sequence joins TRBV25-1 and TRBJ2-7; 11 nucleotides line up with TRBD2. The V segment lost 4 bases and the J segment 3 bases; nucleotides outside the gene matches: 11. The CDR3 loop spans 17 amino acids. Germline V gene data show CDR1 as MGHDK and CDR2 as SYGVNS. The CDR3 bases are TGTGCCAGCAGTGGTACCCACCCGGGACTAGCGGACTACGAGCAGTACTTC. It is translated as CASSGTHPGLADYEQYF.

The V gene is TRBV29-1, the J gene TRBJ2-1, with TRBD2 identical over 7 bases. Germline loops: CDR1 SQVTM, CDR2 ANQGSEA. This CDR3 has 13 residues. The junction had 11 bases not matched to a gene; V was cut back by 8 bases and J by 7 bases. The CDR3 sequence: CSHSWYGGNEQFF. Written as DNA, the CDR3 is TGCAGCCATTCGTGGTACGGGGGGAATGAGCAGTTCTTC.

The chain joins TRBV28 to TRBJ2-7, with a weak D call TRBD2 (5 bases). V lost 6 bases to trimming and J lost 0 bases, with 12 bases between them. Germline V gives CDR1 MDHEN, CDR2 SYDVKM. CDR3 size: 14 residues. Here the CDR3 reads CASSHSESSYEQYF. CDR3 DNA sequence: TGTGCCAGCAGCCATAGCGAAAGCTCCTACGAGCAGTACTTC.

The CDR3 bases are TGTGCCAGCACCAGGCCCAGCCCAAATTACGAGCAGTACTTC. It specifies CASTRPSPNYEQYF. The chain links TRBV6-1 to TRBJ2-7; D is unresolved. The germline V gene encodes CDR1 MNHNS and CDR2 SASEGT. V was cut by 7 bases and J by 4 bases, with 17 bases left in between. The CDR3 has 14 residues.

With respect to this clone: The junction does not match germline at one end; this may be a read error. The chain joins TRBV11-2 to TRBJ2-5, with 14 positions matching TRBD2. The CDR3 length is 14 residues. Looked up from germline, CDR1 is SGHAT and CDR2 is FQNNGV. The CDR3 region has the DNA TGTGCCAGCAGCTGGAGGACTAGCGGGGGGAATGAACACTTC. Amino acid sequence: CASSWRTSGGNEHF.

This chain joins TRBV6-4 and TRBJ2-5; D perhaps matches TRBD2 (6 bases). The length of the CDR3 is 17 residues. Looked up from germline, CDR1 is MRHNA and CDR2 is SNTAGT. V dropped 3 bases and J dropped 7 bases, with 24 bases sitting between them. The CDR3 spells CASSEHGGAGPTGTQYF. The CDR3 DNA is TGTGCCAGCAGTGAACACGGGGGTGCGGGACCCACGGGGACCCAGTACTTC.

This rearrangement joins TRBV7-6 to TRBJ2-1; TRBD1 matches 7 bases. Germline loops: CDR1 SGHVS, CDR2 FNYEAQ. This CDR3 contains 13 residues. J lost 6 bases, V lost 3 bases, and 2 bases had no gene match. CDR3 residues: CASSLPGGNEQFF. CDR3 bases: TGTGCCAGCAGCTTGCCAGGGGGCAATGAGCAGTTCTTC.

The CDR3 DNA is TGTGCCAGCACCCCATCACGTACCACATACGAGCAGTACTTC. Protein sequence: CASTPSRTTYEQYF. This chain joins TRBV7-2 and TRBJ2-7; D uncertain. V lost 7 bases and J 4 bases, leaving 17 bases between the germline ends. Germline lookup yields CDR1 SGHTA and CDR2 FQGNSA. The CDR3 totals 14 residues.